These 23 T cell receptor beta chains were all obtained from the same sample, sequenced in a study of metastatic and nonmetastatic thyroid tumors. No treatment had been given to any patient before thyroid surgery. With MiXCR, TCRdb called clones anew from the PCR reads. The table includes 9,000 to 13,000 clones, about 30% detected once. The sequencing input was tumor tissue. The receptors derive from a female donor with papillary thyroid cancer or a benign thyroid nodule (not recorded which). Some clones in this sample may be carry-over from other donors' samples.

This clone was picked up a small number of times. The chain carries TRBV2 and TRBJ2-3; D is undetermined. Germline-derived CDR1 and CDR2 are SNHLY and FYNNEI. V was trimmed by 1 base and J by 1 base, leaving 3 bases between them. This CDR3 is 13 amino acids long. The CDR3 DNA follows: TGTGCCAGCAGTGAAGAAGGCACAGATACGCAGTATTTT. Amino acids: CASSEEGTDTQYF.

V usage is TRBV6-6 and J usage is TRBJ2-3; TRBD2 aligns across 7 bases. With V trimmed by 2 bases and J by 6 bases, 8 bases remained unmatched. The CDR3 consists of 15 residues. Germline loops: CDR1 MNHNY, CDR2 SVGAGI (reference sequence). The CDR3 region is CASSYMRECGDTQYF. The CDR3 coding sequence is TGTGCCAGCAGTTACATGCGGGAGTGTGGTGATACGCAGTATTTT.

In the case of this clone: Germline and junction disagree at one end, which may indicate a read error. The chain combines TRBV20-1 with TRBJ2-5, with D perhaps matching TRBD1 or TRBD2 (5 bases each). CDR1 is DFQATT, CDR2 SNEGSKA, per germline (reference sequence). This CDR3 has 17 residues. The CDR3 spells CSARGIERGTRRETKYF. The CDR3, as DNA: TGCAGTGCTAGAGGAATAGAGAGGGGAACTCGGAGAGAGACCAAGTACTTC.

This clone was observed many times. The chain has TRBV11-1 and TRBJ2-1; D gene uncertain. The germline V gene encodes CDR1 SGHAT and CDR2 FQDESV (reference sequence). Trimming pared 1 base from V and 4 bases from J, leaving 17 bases between. This CDR3 comprises 17 residues. The CDR3 loop reads CASSLGPVSPGYNEQFF. DNA of the CDR3: TGTGCCAGCAGCTTAGGCCCCGTCTCTCCGGGTTACAATGAGCAGTTCTTC. The whole variable domain, filled in from reference TRBV11-1 and TRBJ2-1, reads EAEVAQSPRYKITEKSQAVAFWCDPISGHATLYWYRQILGQGPELLVQFQDESVVDDSQLPKDRFSAERLKGVDSTLKIQPAELGDSAMYLCASSLGPVSPGYNEQFFGPGTRLTVL.

The J gene is TRBJ1-2, the V gene TRBV5-2. TRBV5-2 is flagged as a pseudogene. This CDR3 contains 19 residues. CDR3 amino acids: CASNLHWLRAPVTNYGYTF. The CDR3 DNA is TGCGCCAGCAACTTACATTGGTTGAGGGCCCCAGTCACTAACTATGGCTACACCTTC.

The chain combines TRBV4-2 with TRBJ1-1; no reliable D call. Trimming stripped 1 base from V and 6 bases from J, with 15 bases between. Germline V gives CDR1 LGHNA, CDR2 YNFKEQ. CDR3 size: 15 residues. In DNA form, the CDR3 reads TGTGCCAGCAGCCAAGCTAAGGGTGGGCTGTCTGAAGCTTTCTTT. It translates to CASSQAKGGLSEAFF.

CDR3 protein: CASSLDRVPNEQYF. The CDR3 DNA sequence: TGTGCCAGCAGCTTAGACAGGGTTCCCAACGAGCAGTACTTC. V and J are TRBV11-2 and TRBJ2-7; tentative D call: TRBD1 (5 bases). Germline V lookup: CDR1 SGHAT, CDR2 FQNNGV. The CDR3 has 14 residues. V gave up 0 bases and J gave up 5 bases, with 11 bases separating them.

The chain carries TRBV11-3 and TRBJ2-7; TRBD1 matches at 7 bases. This CDR3 spans 15 amino acids. V dropped 0 bases and J dropped 2; count of bases not matched to a gene: 4. Germline loops: CDR1 SGHNT, CDR2 YENEEA. CDR3 in DNA: TGTGCCAGCAGCTTAGAGGGGACAGAAGCCTACGAGCAGTACTTC. Translated: CASSLEGTEAYEQYF.

J is TRBJ2-7 and V is TRBV6-1, with D tentatively TRBD1 or TRBD2 (5 bases each). This CDR3 has 15 amino acids. In germline, CDR1 is MNHNS, CDR2 SASEGT. Trimming removed 5 bases from V and 2 bases from J, with 16 bases in between. CDR3 DNA: TGTGCCAGCAGTAAGCCGGGACGTAGCACCTACGAGCAGTACTTC. This translates into CASSKPGRSTYEQYF.

This clone was seen more than once but under ten times. V gene TRBV28 combines with J gene TRBJ2-1; D could derive from TRBD1 or TRBD2 (5 bases each). CDR3 length: 12 amino acids. V was shortened by 5 bases and J by 10 bases, with 12 bases between the two germline ends. Looked up from germline, CDR1 is MDHEN and CDR2 is SYDVKM. The CDR3 DNA reads as TGTGCCAGCAGTCCCCGGGGCTTCGAGCAGTTCTTC. Its translation: CASSPRGFEQFF. The complete variable domain, with remaining parts taken from reference TRBV28 and TRBJ2-1, reads DVKVTQSSRYLVKRTGEKVFLECVQDMDHENMFWYRQDPGLGLRLIYFSYDVKMKEKGDIPEGYSVSREKKERFSLILESASTNQTSMYLCASSPRGFEQFFGPGTRLTVL.

V and J are TRBV11-2 and TRBJ2-5; a possible D gene is TRBD2 (6 bases). The CDR3 runs 15 residues. The ends were cut back, 2 bases at V and 3 bases at J, with 13 bases in the middle. The germline V gene has CDR1 SGHAT and CDR2 FQNNGV. This CDR3 is CASSLYRRVEETQYF. The DNA for the CDR3 is TGTGCCAGCAGCTTATACAGGAGGGTTGAAGAGACCCAGTACTTC.

By sample fraction, this clone is medium-sized. The rearrangement joins TRBV19 to TRBJ2-7; D perhaps matches TRBD2 (6 bases). V shed 1 base and J shed 2 bases, with 12 bases lying between them. Looked up from germline, CDR1 is LNHDA and CDR2 is SQIVND (reference sequence). CDR3 length equals 15 residues. CDR3 loop: CASSIAGRYPYEQYF. DNA for the CDR3: TGTGCCAGTAGTATAGCGGGGAGGTACCCCTACGAGCAGTACTTC.

V gene TRBV12-3 or TRBV12-4 combines with J gene TRBJ2-1; TRBD2 agrees at 11 bases. This CDR3 is 16 amino acids long. After removal of 6 bases from V and 8 bases from J, the junction contained 12 bases not matched to a gene. The CDR3 here is CASRTPTSGRGDEQFF. In nucleotides, the CDR3 is TGTGCCAGCAGAACTCCAACTAGCGGGAGAGGAGATGAGCAGTTCTTC.

The chain combines TRBV27 with TRBJ2-2; D gene ambiguous. Germline V lookup: CDR1 MNHEY, CDR2 SMNVEV (reference sequence). Deletions cut 7 bases from V and 0 bases from J, with 9 bases between. The CDR3 has 14 residues. The CDR3 nucleotides are TGTGCCAGCATTTTCCAGTCGAACACCGGGGAGCTGTTTTTT. Translated: CASIFQSNTGELFF.

The chain joins TRBV9 to TRBJ2-2; D could derive from TRBD1 or TRBD2 (7 bases each). The CDR3 loop spans 16 amino acids. V lost 3 bases and J lost 6, with 18 bases in between. The germline V gene encodes CDR1 SGDLS and CDR2 YYNGEE. CDR3 sequence reads: CASSAAPGGASGELFF. In nucleotides, the CDR3 is TGTGCCAGCAGCGCAGCACCAGGGGGGGCCTCCGGGGAGCTGTTTTTT.

The chain recombines TRBV10-2 with TRBJ2-3; 10 positions agree with TRBD2. Germline V gene data show CDR1 as WSHSY and CDR2 as SAAADI. This CDR3 has 16 residues. V dropped 6 bases and J dropped 2; count of bases not matched to a gene: 8. DNA for the CDR3: TGCGCCAGCAGGGGCTGGGGACTAGCGAACACAGATACGCAGTATTTT. Its protein product is CASRGWGLANTDTQYF.

This rearrangement joins TRBV2 to TRBJ1-6; TRBD1 matches at 10 bases. The CDR3 is 12 residues long. Looked up from germline, CDR1 is SNHLY and CDR2 is FYNNEI. The V gene end was trimmed by 8 bases and the J gene end by 10 bases; junction bases not matched to a gene: 2. In DNA form, the CDR3 reads TGTGCCAGCGGGGACAGGGGCTCACCCCTCCACTTT. This gives the protein CASGDRGSPLHF.

This rearrangement joins TRBV12-3 or TRBV12-4 to TRBJ2-3; 11 nucleotides match TRBD2. CDR3 length: 14 residues. With 9 bases clipped from V and 6 bases from J, the junction kept 8 bases outside the gene matches. CDR3 coding DNA: TGTGCCAGTTTCTTTAGCGGGGGGGCGGATACGCAGTATTTT. It translates to CASFFSGGADTQYF.

This clone qualifies as medium-sized. The chain employs TRBV30 and TRBJ2-1; 7 bases line up with TRBD2. This CDR3 has 15 residues. The V segment lost 2 bases and the J segment 3 bases; nucleotides outside the gene matches: 7. From germline, CDR1 is GTSNPN and CDR2 SVGIG (reference sequence). CDR3 residues: CAWSWASGLYNEQFF. CDR3 bases: TGTGCCTGGAGTTGGGCTAGCGGCCTCTACAATGAGCAGTTCTTC.

About this clone: The germline gene is not matched at one end of the junction; a read error may be the cause. The rearrangement links TRBV4-2 to TRBJ2-7; 8 bases align to TRBD1. The CDR3 spans 15 residues. Germline V lookup: CDR1 LGHNA, CDR2 YNFKEQ. CDR3 residues: CASIQGQGISYEQYF. The DNA of the CDR3 is TGTGCCAGCATCCAAGGACAGGGTATTTCCTACGAGCAGTACTTC.

The sample holds a few counts of this clone. The chain combines TRBV4-1 with TRBJ2-7; possible D gene TRBD2, 6 bases. The germline CDR1 and CDR2 sequences are MGHRA and YSYEKL. The CDR3 totals 15 residues. V was clipped by 1 base and J by 2 bases, with 12 bases between them. The CDR3 sequence is CASSQGEGEAYEQYF. The CDR3 DNA is TGCGCCAGCAGCCAAGGGGAAGGGGAGGCCTACGAGCAGTACTTC.

This clone was seen just once. In DNA form, the CDR3 reads TGTGCCAGCAGCCAAGATCCCTCGTCCGGCGAGCAGTACTTC. This codes for CASSQDPSSGEQYF. V is TRBV4-2 and J is TRBJ2-7, with D hard to call. Germline V gene data show CDR1 as LGHNA and CDR2 as YNFKEQ. V lost 0 bases and J 6 bases, leaving 12 bases between the germline ends. The CDR3 loop spans 14 amino acids.

This clone was counted a single time. This sequence joins TRBV11-2 and TRBJ2-5, with 7 bases that match TRBD1. The V segment lost 4 bases and the J segment 7 bases; nucleotides outside the gene matches: 6. Germline loops: CDR1 SGHAT, CDR2 FQNNGV. The CDR3 loop spans 13 amino acids. For the CDR3, the DNA is TGTGCCAGCAGCTCAGACAGGGCTGGGACCCAGTACTTC. Its protein is CASSSDRAGTQYF.